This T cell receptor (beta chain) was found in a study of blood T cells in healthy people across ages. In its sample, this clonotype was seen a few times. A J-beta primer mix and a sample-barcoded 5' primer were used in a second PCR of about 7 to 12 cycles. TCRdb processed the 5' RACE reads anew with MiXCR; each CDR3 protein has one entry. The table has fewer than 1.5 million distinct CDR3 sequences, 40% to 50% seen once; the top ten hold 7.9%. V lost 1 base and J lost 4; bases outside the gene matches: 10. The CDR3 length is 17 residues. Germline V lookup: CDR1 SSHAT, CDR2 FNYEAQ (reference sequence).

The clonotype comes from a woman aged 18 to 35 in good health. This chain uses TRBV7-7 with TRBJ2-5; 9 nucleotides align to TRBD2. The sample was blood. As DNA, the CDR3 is TGTGCCAGCAGCTTAGATTCGTCTAGCGGGATGTTAGAGACCCAGTACTTC. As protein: CASSLDSSSGMLETQYF.